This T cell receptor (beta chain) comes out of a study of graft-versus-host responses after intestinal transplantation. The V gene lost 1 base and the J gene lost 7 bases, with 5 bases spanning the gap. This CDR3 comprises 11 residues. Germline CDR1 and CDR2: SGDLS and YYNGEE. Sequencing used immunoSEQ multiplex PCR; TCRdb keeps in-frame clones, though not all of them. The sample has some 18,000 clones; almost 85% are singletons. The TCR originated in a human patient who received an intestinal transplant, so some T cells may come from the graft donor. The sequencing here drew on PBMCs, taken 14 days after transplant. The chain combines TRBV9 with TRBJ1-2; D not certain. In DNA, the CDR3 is TGTGCCAGCAGCGTAAACGGTGGCTACACCTTC. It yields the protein CASSVNGGYTF.